This T cell receptor delta chain was captured by sequencing in a study of gamma delta lymphoproliferative disorders and STAT genes (dated by TCRdb to 2017 to 2018). As for the study more broadly: The LymphoTrack Dx TCRG Assay was used to prepare gamma-chain libraries from at least 50 ng of genomic DNA. The study profiled TCR gamma and delta CDR3 repertoires by deep sequencing in Tgammadelta lymphoproliferative disease patients and healthy controls, within a larger immunophenotypic and STAT-mutation study. To confirm results, a couple of gamma-chain samples and every delta-chain sample were sequenced twice. Delta-chain libraries followed the EuroClonality-NGS working group standard operating procedure, because no corresponding Invivoscribe delta assay was available. Beyond this particular receptor, the publication reports: Nearly all major gamma and delta clonotypes of patients were found to be public, being shared with at least one healthy donor, and only a couple of gamma clonotypes were found to be private to disease. The authors noted that NGS specificity may be reduced at low frequencies, so the public or private nature of leukemic clones needs confirmation. In whole-repertoire clustering, patient gamma repertoires grouped separately from healthy controls, whereas delta repertoires showed no separation between groups. Control T cells were likely spread across varied maturation stages, whereas leukemic cells were skewed toward terminal effectors, which potentially limits comparisons between patients and controls.

Both library preparation methods relied on multiplex PCR with primers aimed at conserved V and J regions of the TCR genes. The amplicons were purified, pooled and then sequenced on an Illumina MiSeq platform. The study's own analysis went as follows. V(D)J alignment, clonotype assembly and translation were done with MiXCR, while functionality assessment and CDR3 repertoire analyses were done with VDJtools. CDR3 followed the IMGT definition, and analyses included only productive sequences that used functional genes, leaving out ORF genes and pseudogenes. Identical amino acid CDR3s of major clonotypes (frequency >=5%) were searched for across all patients and controls using a custom Python script. Clonotype frequencies in patients versus controls were compared with a one-sided non-parametric Wilcoxon test. TCRdb reran clone calling on the public reads with CATT; rows sharing one DNA sequence were then combined. The V and J calls were determined by TCRdb, not by the authors. Counted in this sample were roughly 1,100 delta-chain clones; about 1.5% of them appeared once. 35% to 45% of the sample is held by the ten biggest clonotypes.

The germline V gene yields TSWWSYY for CDR1 and QGS for CDR2. Taken from cysteine to phenylalanine, the CDR3 has 21 residues. Only CDR3 DNA is held: 63 bases, read in frame from base 1. For both patients and controls, peripheral blood mononuclear cells were isolated, and the genomic DNA from these cells was used for TCR sequencing. The control group consisted of about 23 healthy adult blood donors (median age 64 years; about twelve males and around eleven females) who were matched to the patients for age and sex. The table lists this clone with a few counts. What this receptor recognizes is not known. The protein TCRdb gives is from a much larger clone and does not agree with this DNA's translation at residue 20, likely a read error; the protein shown here comes from the DNA.

This TCR derives from a human donor in good health. The chain uses TRDV1 and TRDJ1; the central 7 bases match TRDD3. The sample was blood. The DNA sequence is TGTGCTCTTGGGGAACGAGGCTTTCTCCTTACTGGGGATTCGTACACCGATAAACTCACCTTT. This sequence encodes CALGERGFLLTGDSYTDKLTF.